These T cell receptor beta chains were read from a single sample in a study of blood T cell repertoires in COVID-19. Assay used: immunoSEQ multiplex PCR; TCRdb lists only in-frame clones, some missing. The table records 110,000 or so clones, roughly 88% of them present only once. The sample taken for sequencing was peripheral blood. These receptors all stem from a human donor in a cohort sampled during active COVID-19. Both conserved end residues are part of each CDR3. D genes are given only for firm matches. Some rows have no size entry. The others give once, few or many, or a class for an expanded clone.

d_call	j_call	v_call	clone_size	cdr3_nt	cdr3_aa
TRBD2	TRBJ2-7	TRBV18	.	TGTGCCAGCTCATCGGGTCTAGCGGTCCCCTACGAGCAGTACTTC	CASSSGLAVPYEQYF
.	TRBJ1-4	TRBV14	.	TGTGCCAGCAGCCAAGATCTGGCATGGGAGGCTAATGAAAAACTGTTTTTT	CASSQDLAWEANEKLFF
.	TRBJ2-2	TRBV5-4	.	TGTGCCAGCAGCTTGTTCCTAGGGGACACCGGGGAGCTGTTTTTT	CASSLFLGDTGELFF
TRBD1	TRBJ1-6	TRBV5-1	.	TGCGCCAGCAGCTTGGCAGGGGGCAGCTCCTATAATTCACCCCTCCACTTT	CASSLAGGSSYNSPLHF
.	TRBJ2-4	TRBV12-1	.	TGTGCCAGCAGCCGATGGTGGGGGGGCGGTGGAAACATTCAGTACTTC	CASSRWWGGGGNIQYF
TRBD1	TRBJ2-5	TRBV5-1	.	TGCGCCAGCAGCCTCGGACAGGGTGGCGAGACCCAGTACTTC	CASSLGQGGETQYF
.	TRBJ1-1	TRBV10-2	.	TGCGCCAGCAGTGGGGGGGGCAGGGCCATGAACACTGAAGCTTTCTTT	CASSGGGRAMNTEAFF
TRBD1	TRBJ2-7	TRBV7-9	.	TGTGCCAGCAGCCTCACCGGGACAGGGGACGAGCAGTACTTC	CASSLTGTGDEQYF
.	TRBJ1-1	TRBV13	.	TGTGCCAGCAGCCCTACACGGGTGAACACTGAAGCTTTCTTT	CASSPTRVNTEAFF
TRBD1	TRBJ2-1	TRBV10-1	.	TGCGCCAGCAGTGCACCAGGACAGGGCTCCAATGAGCAGTTCTTC	CASSAPGQGSNEQFF
.	TRBJ1-1	TRBV27	.	TGTGCCAGCAGTAATACCCGGAGGGCTGAAGCTTTCTTT	CASSNTRRAEAFF
TRBD1	TRBJ2-1	TRBV9	.	TGTGCCAGCAGCCCCCGAGGGGGCCCCTCCTACAATGAGCAGTTCTTC	CASSPRGGPSYNEQFF
.	TRBJ1-5	TRBV6-1	.	TGTGCCAGCAGTGAATTGCGAGCGGGGATCAATCAGCCCCAGCATTTT	CASSELRAGINQPQHF
TRBD2	TRBJ2-3	TRBV29-1	.	TGCAGCGTTGGGCAGGGAGGGACAGATACGCAGTATTTT	CSVGQGGTDTQYF
TRBD2	TRBJ2-3	TRBV19	.	TGTGCCAGTAGTAGTAGCGGGAGTACAGATACGCAGTATTTT	CASSSSGSTDTQYF
TRBD1	TRBJ1-1	TRBV4-2	.	TGTGCCAGCAGCCGATCGACACCCGGGACAGGAATGAACACTGAAGCTTTCTTT	CASSRSTPGTGMNTEAFF
.	TRBJ1-6	TRBV27	.	TGTGCCAGCAGTCCTCAGGGTCGGATCTCACCCCTCCACTTT	CASSPQGRISPLHF
TRBD2	TRBJ2-7	TRBV3-1/TRBV3-2	.	TGTGCCAGCAGCCACAGCCGCCTAGCGGGAGTGTACGAGCAGTACTTC	CASSHSRLAGVYEQYF
TRBD1	TRBJ1-2	TRBV15	.	TGTGCCACCAGCAGAGATAAAGGGGGCGGAGACTATGGCTACACCTTC	CATSRDKGGGDYGYTF
TRBD1	TRBJ1-1	TRBV11-3	once	TGTGCCAGCAGCTTAGATGGGACAGGGGACACTGAAGCTTTCTTT	CASSLDGTGDTEAFF
.	TRBJ1-4	TRBV7-9	.	TGTGCCAGCAGCTTAAGACGGGGGGGTGAAAAACTGTTTTTT	CASSLRRGGEKLFF
.	TRBJ1-4	TRBV6-5	once	TGTGCCAGCAGTTACAGTCAGGGGCAAAAACTGTTTTTT	CASSYSQGQKLFF
.	TRBJ1-2	TRBV6-5	.	TGTGCCAGCAGTTACTACCCCGACAGTCCCTATGGCTACACCTTC	CASSYYPDSPYGYTF
.	TRBJ1-6	TRBV5-1	few	TGCGCCAGCAGCTTGTCAGGGCCCCTTAATTCACCCCTCCACTTT	CASSLSGPLNSPLHF
.	TRBJ2-5	TRBV6-5	.	TGTGCCAGCGCCGTTGCAGGGGAGACCCAGTACTTC	CASAVAGETQYF
.	TRBJ1-4	TRBV5-8	.	TGTGCCAGCAGCTTGGGGGCCTGGGAGGCTGCGGCTAATGAAAAACTGTTTTTT	CASSLGAWEAAANEKLFF
.	TRBJ2-2	TRBV27	.	TGTGCCAGCAGCCCGACCCCGCGGGGATTCGGGGAGCTGTTTTTT	CASSPTPRGFGELFF
.	TRBJ2-1	TRBV5-4	.	TGTGCCAGCGCGAGGGATAATGAGCAGTTCTTC	CASARDNEQFF
TRBD2	TRBJ2-1	TRBV11-3	.	TGTGCCAGCAGCCCGATAGCGGGCCTAACTTACAATGAGCAGTTCTTC	CASSPIAGLTYNEQFF
.	TRBJ2-3	TRBV10-1	.	TGCGCCAGCAGTGAGTCCGAGGAACAAAGCACAGATACGCAGTATTTT	CASSESEEQSTDTQYF
.	TRBJ1-5	TRBV6-5	.	TGTGCCAGCCGACAGGCCAGCAATCAGCCCCAGCATTTT	CASRQASNQPQHF
TRBD1	TRBJ2-3	TRBV5-6	.	TGTGCCAGCAGCTTGGGGGGACAGGGGAACACAGATACGCAGTATTTT	CASSLGGQGNTDTQYF